Below, one TCR beta chain is given with its context. In the study's own analysis: Amplifying reference gene primers gave estimates of nucleated cell counts. Assay: immunoSEQ multiplex PCR; the TCRdb copy retains only in-frame clones and omits some. D and trimming were read from the DNA, whereas the V and J calls and clone size are those reported in that table. The sample has tens of thousands of clones, around 88% seen once; the top ten hold approximately 6.8%. There are 16 residues in the CDR3. The V and J ends lost 4 bases and 0 bases respectively, with 16 bases between them. Germline V lookup: CDR1 LGHDT, CDR2 YNNKEL (reference sequence). These data are taken from a study of blood T cell repertoires in COVID-19. Study in general: The United States, Italy and Spain supplied acute and convalescent COVID-19 samples. T cells, B-cell-depleted T cells, or PBMCs provided the cDNA or gDNA that served as material.

This chain joins TRBV3-1 (or the pseudogene TRBV3-2) and TRBJ2-7; D call uncertain. The receptor comes from a woman of 80 years or more with acute or convalescent COVID-19. The sample taken for sequencing was peripheral blood. The DNA of the CDR3 is TGTGCCAGCAGCCGGAGTGCAAGCGCGAGCTCCTACGAGCAGTACTTC. Translating gives CASSRSASASSYEQYF.